The 3 T cell receptor beta chains below were found in one sample sequenced in a study of a mutant IDH1 vaccine in newly diagnosed glioma (dated by TCRdb to the early 2020s). The time point label corresponds to: week 35, safety follow-up. Each vaccine dose was 300 ug of a 20-mer mutant IDH1 peptide in Montanide, given subcutaneously with topical imiquimod. Library preparation employed the immunoSEQ multiplex PCR assay. Here the immuneACCESS table is served through TCRdb, limited to in-frame sequences with V and J called. Missing clones are a known gap in these copies; in checked studies unresolved V genes cover under half, and the rest lacks a known reason. Here the sample has around 69,000 clones; more than 75% occur a single time. About 2% of the sample is in the top ten clones. Which antigens these TCRs recognize remains unknown. The specimen comprised PBMCs, sampled from a glioma patient whose treatment included an IDH1 peptide vaccine. All receptors derive from a man aged 30 to 45 with glioma.

The chain recombines TRBV9 with TRBJ2-2; the D gene is possibly TRBD2 (6 bases). In germline, CDR1 is SGDLS, CDR2 YYNGEE. The ends were cut back, 4 bases at V and 5 bases at J, with 9 bases in the middle. The CDR3 length is 13 residues. CDR3 DNA sequence: TGTGCCAGCAGCACAGGACTAACCGGGGAGCTGTTTTTT. Protein: CASSTGLTGELFF.

V usage is TRBV7-2 and J usage is TRBJ2-7; TRBD2 agrees at 7 bases. J gave up 7 bases and V 1 base, and 13 bases lay outside the gene matches. Germline lookup yields CDR1 SGHTA and CDR2 FQGNSA. The CDR3 runs 16 residues. The CDR3 is CASSLVPRGGRGEQYF. The CDR3 nucleotides read TGTGCCAGCAGCTTAGTCCCTCGCGGGGGTCGGGGGGAGCAGTACTTC.

The chain links TRBV19 to TRBJ1-2, with D perhaps matching TRBD1 (6 bases). CDR3 length equals 14 residues. The germline CDR1 and CDR2 sequences are LNHDA and SQIVND (reference sequence). The V end lost 10 bases, the J end lost 3 bases, and 18 bases lay between the germline ends. As DNA, the CDR3 is TGTGCCACCGCGCAGGGGCATCTCGACTATGGCTACACCTTC. This sequence encodes CATAQGHLDYGYTF.